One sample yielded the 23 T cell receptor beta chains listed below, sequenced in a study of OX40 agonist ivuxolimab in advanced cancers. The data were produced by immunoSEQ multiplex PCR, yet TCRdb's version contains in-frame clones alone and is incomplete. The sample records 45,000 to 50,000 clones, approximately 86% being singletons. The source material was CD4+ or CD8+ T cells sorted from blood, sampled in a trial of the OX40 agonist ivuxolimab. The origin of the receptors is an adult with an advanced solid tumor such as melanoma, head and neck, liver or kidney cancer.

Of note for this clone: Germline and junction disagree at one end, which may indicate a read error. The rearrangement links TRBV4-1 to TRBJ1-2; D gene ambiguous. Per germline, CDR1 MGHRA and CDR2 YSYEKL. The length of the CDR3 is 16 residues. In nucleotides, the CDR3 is TGCGCCGGCAGCCAAGAAGGAGCCCCCTCCAACTATGGCTACACCTTC. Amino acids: CAGSQEGAPSNYGYTF.

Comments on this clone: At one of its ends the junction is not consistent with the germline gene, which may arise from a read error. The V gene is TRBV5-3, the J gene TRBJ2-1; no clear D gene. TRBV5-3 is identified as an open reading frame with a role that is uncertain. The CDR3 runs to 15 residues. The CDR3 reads CASSLVFLDFNEQFF. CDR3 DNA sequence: TGTGCCAGCAGCTTGGTATTCCTAGATTTCAATGAGCAGTTCTTC.

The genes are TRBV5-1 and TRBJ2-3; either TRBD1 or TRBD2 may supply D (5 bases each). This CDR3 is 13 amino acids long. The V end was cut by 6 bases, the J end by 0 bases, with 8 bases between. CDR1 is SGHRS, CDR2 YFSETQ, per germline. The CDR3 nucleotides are TGCGCCAGCACTGGGGGAAGCACAGATACGCAGTATTTT. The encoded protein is CASTGGSTDTQYF.

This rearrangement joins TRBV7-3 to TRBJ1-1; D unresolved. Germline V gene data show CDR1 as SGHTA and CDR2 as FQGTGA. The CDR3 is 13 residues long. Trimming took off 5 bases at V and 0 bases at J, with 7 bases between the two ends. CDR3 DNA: TGTGCCAGCAGCGAGGGAATGAACACTGAAGCTTTCTTT. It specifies CASSEGMNTEAFF.

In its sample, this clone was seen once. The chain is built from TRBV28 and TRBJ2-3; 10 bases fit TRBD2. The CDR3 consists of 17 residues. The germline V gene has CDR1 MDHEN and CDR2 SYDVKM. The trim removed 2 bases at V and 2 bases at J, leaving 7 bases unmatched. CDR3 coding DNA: TGTGCCAGCAGTTTAGATGGTAGCGGGGGGCCCACAGATACGCAGTATTTT. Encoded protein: CASSLDGSGGPTDTQYF. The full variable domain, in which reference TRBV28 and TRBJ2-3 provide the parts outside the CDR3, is DVKVTQSSRYLVKRTGEKVFLECVQDMDHENMFWYRQDPGLGLRLIYFSYDVKMKEKGDIPEGYSVSREKKERFSLILESASTNQTSMYLCASSLDGSGGPTDTQYFGPGTRLTVL.

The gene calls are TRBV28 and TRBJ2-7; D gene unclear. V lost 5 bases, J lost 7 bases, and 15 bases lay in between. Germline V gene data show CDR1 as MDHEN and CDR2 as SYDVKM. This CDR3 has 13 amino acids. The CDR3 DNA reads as TGTGCCAGCAGTGAACCGAACCTACGGGAGCAGTACTTC. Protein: CASSEPNLREQYF.

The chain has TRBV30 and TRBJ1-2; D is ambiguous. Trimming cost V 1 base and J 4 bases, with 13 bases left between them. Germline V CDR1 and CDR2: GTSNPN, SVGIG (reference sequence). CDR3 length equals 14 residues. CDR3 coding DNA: TGTGCCTGGAGTGCCCGTGGTCGGGTCTATGGCTACACCTTC. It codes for CAWSARGRVYGYTF.

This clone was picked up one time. The CDR3, as DNA: TGTGCCAGCAGACCCGGGACAGGGACGTACGAGCAGTACTTC. Its translation: CASRPGTGTYEQYF. The chain carries TRBV7-9 and TRBJ2-7; 9 positions agree with TRBD1. The CDR3 runs 14 residues. Germline V gene lookup returns CDR1 SEHNR and CDR2 FQNEAQ (reference sequence). With V trimmed by 6 bases and J by 4 bases, 7 bases remained unmatched.

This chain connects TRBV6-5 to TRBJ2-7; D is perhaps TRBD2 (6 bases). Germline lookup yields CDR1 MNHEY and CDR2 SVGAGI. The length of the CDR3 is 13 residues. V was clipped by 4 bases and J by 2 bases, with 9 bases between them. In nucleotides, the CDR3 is TGTGCCAGCAGTTTAGCGGAAACCTACGAGCAGTACTTC. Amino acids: CASSLAETYEQYF.

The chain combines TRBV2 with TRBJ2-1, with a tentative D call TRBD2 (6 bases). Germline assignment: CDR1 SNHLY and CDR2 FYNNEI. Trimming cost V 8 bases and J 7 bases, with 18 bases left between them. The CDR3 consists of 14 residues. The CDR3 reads CASLRDSETNEQFF. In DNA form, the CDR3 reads TGTGCCAGCCTTAGGGACTCCGAAACGAATGAGCAGTTCTTC.

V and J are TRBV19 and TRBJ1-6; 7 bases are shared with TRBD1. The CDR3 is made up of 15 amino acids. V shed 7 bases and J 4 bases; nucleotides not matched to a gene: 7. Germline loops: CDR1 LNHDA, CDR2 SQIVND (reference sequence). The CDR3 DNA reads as TGTGCCAGTACCTCTGACAGGGTTTATAATTCACCCCTCCACTTT. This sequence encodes CASTSDRVYNSPLHF.

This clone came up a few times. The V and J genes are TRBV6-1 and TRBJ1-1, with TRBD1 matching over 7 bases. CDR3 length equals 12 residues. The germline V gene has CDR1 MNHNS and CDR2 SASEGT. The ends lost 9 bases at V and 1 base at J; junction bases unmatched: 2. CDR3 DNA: TGTGCCAGAGACAGGGCGAACACTGAAGCTTTCTTT. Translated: CARDRANTEAFF.

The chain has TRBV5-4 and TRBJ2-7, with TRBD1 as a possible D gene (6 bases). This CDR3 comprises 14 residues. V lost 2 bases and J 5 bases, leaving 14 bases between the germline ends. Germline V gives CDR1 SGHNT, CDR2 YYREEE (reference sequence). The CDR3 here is CASSLGRGSHEQYF. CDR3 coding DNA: TGTGCCAGCAGCTTAGGCAGGGGATCCCACGAGCAGTACTTC.

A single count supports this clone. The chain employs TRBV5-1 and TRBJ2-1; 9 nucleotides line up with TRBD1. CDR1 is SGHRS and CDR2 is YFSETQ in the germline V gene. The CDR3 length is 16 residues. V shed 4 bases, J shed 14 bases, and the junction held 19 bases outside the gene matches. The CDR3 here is CASSLSGTGTRRQEFF. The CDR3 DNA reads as TGCGCCAGCAGCCTCTCCGGGACAGGGACGAGGAGACAGGAGTTCTTC. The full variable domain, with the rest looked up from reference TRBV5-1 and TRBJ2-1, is KAGVTQTPRYLIKTRGQQVTLSCSPISGHRSVSWYQQTPGQGLQFLFEYFSETQRNKGNFPGRFSGRQFSNSRSEMNVSTLELGDSALYLCASSLSGTGTRRQEFFGPGTRLTVL.

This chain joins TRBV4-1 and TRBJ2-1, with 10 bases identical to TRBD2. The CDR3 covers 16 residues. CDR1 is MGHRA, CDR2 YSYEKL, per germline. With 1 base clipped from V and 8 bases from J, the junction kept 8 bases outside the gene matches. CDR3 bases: TGCGCCAGCAGCCAAGGGCTAGCGGGAGATTGGTATGAGCAGTTCTTC. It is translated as CASSQGLAGDWYEQFF.

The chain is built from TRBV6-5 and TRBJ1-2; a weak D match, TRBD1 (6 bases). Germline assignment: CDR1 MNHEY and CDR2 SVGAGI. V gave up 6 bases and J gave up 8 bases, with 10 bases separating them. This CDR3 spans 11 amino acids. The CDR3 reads CASRRGQGYTF. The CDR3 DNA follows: TGTGCCAGCAGACGGGGGCAAGGCTACACCTTC.

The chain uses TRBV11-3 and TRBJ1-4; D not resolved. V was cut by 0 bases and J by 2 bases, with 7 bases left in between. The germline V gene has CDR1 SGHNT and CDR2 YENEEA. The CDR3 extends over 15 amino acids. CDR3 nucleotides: TGTGCCAGCAGCTTAGACAGAAGGACTAATGAAAAACTGTTTTTT. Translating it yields CASSLDRRTNEKLFF.

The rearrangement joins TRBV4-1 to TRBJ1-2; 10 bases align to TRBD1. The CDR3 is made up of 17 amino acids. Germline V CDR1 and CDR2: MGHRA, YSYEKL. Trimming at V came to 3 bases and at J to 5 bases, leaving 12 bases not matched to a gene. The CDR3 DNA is TGCGCCAGCAGCCAGGTGCTGGGACAGGGGTTCGGGTATGGCTACACCTTC. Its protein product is CASSQVLGQGFGYGYTF.

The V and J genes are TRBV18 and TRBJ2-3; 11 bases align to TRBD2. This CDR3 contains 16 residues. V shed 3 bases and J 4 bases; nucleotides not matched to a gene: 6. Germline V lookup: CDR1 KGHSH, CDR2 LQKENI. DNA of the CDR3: TGTGCCAGCTCACCTTCCCTAGCGGGAGGTTCAGATACGCAGTATTTT. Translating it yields CASSPSLAGGSDTQYF.

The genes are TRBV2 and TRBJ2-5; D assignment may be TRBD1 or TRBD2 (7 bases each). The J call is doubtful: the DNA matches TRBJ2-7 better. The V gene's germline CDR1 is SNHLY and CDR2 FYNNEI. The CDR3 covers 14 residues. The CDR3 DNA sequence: TGTGCCAGCTGGGGGGGACAGAGCTCCTACGAGCAGTACTTC. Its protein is CASWGGQSSYEQYF.

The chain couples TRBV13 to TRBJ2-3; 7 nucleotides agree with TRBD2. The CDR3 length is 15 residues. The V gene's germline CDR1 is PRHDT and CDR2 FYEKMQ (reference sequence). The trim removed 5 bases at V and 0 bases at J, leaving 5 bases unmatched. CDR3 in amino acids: CASSVNSGSTDTQYF. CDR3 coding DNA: TGTGCCAGCAGCGTTAATAGCGGGAGCACAGATACGCAGTATTTT.

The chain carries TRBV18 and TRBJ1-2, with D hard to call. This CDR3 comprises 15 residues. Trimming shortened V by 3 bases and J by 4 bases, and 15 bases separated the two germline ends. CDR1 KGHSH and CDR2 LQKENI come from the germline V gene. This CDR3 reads CASSPGVMGGYGYTF. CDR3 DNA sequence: TGTGCCAGCTCACCGGGCGTTATGGGAGGCTATGGCTACACCTTC.

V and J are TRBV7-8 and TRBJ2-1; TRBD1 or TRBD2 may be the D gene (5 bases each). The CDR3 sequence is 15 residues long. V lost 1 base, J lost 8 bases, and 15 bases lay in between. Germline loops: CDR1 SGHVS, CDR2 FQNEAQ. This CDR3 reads CASSLESSGPDEQFF. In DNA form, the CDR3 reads TGTGCCAGCAGCTTAGAGTCTTCGGGGCCCGATGAGCAGTTCTTC.